Listed below are T cell receptor beta chains from one sample, sequenced in a study of blood T cell repertoires in COVID-19. Clones were sequenced by immunoSEQ multiplex PCR, and TCRdb holds only the in-frame ones, with some missing. The sample yields 250,000 to 300,000 clones, approximately 85% seen once. The sequencing sample was made of PBMCs or T cells enriched from blood (not recorded which). The receptors originated from a woman in her forties or fifties who had recovered from COVID-19. Both conserved end residues are part of each CDR3. The D gene is left open where the match is weak. Size is omitted from some rows. Given values are once, few, many or a class for expanded clones.

TRBD1	TRBV9	TRBJ2-2	-	TGTGCCAGCAGCAATGAGGACAGGGCGGTGTTTTTT	CASSNEDRAVFF
TRBD1	TRBV5-1	TRBJ1-4	-	TGCGCCAGCAGCTTGGGCCCTGGGACAGGGGGCGCGCAGGCTGAAAAACTGTTTTTT	CASSLGPGTGGAQAEKLFF
TRBD2	TRBV2	TRBJ2-7	-	TGTGCCAGCCGTGAAAACCGACTAGCAGCCTACGAGCAGTACTTC	CASRENRLAAYEQYF
TRBD1	TRBV7-3	TRBJ2-3	once	TGTGCCAGCAGCTCAAGGACAGGGGGCGGCACAGATACGCAGTATTTT	CASSSRTGGGTDTQYF
TRBD1	TRBV6-5	TRBJ1-2	-	TGTGCCAGCAGAGACGGGGACAGTTACTTCTATGGCTACACCTTC	CASRDGDSYFYGYTF
-	TRBV27	TRBJ2-1	few	TGTGCCAGCAGTATGAGGAGGGACTCCTACAATGAGCAGTTCTTC	CASSMRRDSYNEQFF
TRBD1	TRBV19	TRBJ1-1	-	TGTGCCAGTAGTAAACAGGGGTTGAGGTTCGGCACTGAAGCTTTCTTT	CASSKQGLRFGTEAFF
TRBD2	TRBV29-1	TRBJ2-2	-	TGCAGCGTACTTACTAGCGGGAACACCGGGGAGCTGTTTTTT	CSVLTSGNTGELFF
TRBD1	TRBV7-9	TRBJ2-5	-	TGTGCCAGCAGGTCGGCCGGACAGGGTAGAATTCAAGAGACCCAGTACTTC	CASRSAGQGRIQETQYF
-	TRBV9	TRBJ1-2	once	TGTGCCAGCAGCGTAATAGGGAGTAACTATGGCTACACCTTC	CASSVIGSNYGYTF
TRBD2	TRBV5-1	TRBJ2-1	-	TGCGCCAGCAGCGGCACGACTAGCGGGTTCAATGAGCAGTTCTTC	CASSGTTSGFNEQFF
-	TRBV2	TRBJ1-4	-	TGTGCCAGCAGTTTACAGAGTCCCTATGAAAAACTGTTTTTT	CASSLQSPYEKLFF
-	TRBV20-1	TRBJ2-3	once	TGCAGTGCTAGTTGGGGCGGCCCCACAGATACGCAGTATTTT	CSASWGGPTDTQYF
TRBD1	TRBV5-6	TRBJ1-6	-	TGTGCCAGCAGCCCAGGGACAGGGGGCTATTCACCCCTCCACTTT	CASSPGTGGYSPLHF
TRBD1	TRBV5-8	TRBJ1-1	-	TGTGCCAGCAGCTTCCGGGACAGGGGGCACACTGAAGCTTTCTTT	CASSFRDRGHTEAFF
-	TRBV25-1	TRBJ1-1	-	TGTGCCAGCAGTGAAGTTTCGGACACTGAAGCTTTCTTT	CASSEVSDTEAFF
-	TRBV27	TRBJ2-7	-	TGTGCCAGCAGTTTATCGACTTCGACTGAATACGAGCAGTACTTC	CASSLSTSTEYEQYF
TRBD2	TRBV2	TRBJ2-7	-	TGTGCCAGCAGTGACCTACTAGCGGGAGAGTACTTC	CASSDLLAGEYF
-	TRBV18	TRBJ1-1	-	TGTGCCAGCTCACCTTTGAAGACAGAAAAAGCTTTCTTT	CASSPLKTEKAFF
-	TRBV9	TRBJ1-5	-	TGTGCCAGCAGCGCAGACGCCTCGGAGCAGCCCCAGCATTTT	CASSADASEQPQHF
TRBD2	TRBV28	TRBJ2-1	-	TGTGCCAGCAGTGCTGGGACTAGCGGGAGGGTGCAGTTCTTC	CASSAGTSGRVQFF
TRBD2	TRBV5-1	TRBJ2-4	-	TGCGCCAGCAGCGTTACCGGGACTAGCGGGAGAGCCAAAAACATTCAGTACTTC	CASSVTGTSGRAKNIQYF
-	TRBV6-5	TRBJ1-5	few	TGTGCCAGCCAAGAGGGCAATCAGCCCCAGCATTTT	CASQEGNQPQHF
-	TRBV25-1	TRBJ1-2	-	TGTGCCAGCAGTGATACCCCCCCAAGGGGCTATGGCTACACCTTC	CASSDTPPRGYGYTF
-	TRBV2	TRBJ1-2	-	TGTGCCAGCAGTGAAGGCCAGTCTTATGGCTACACCTTC	CASSEGQSYGYTF
-	TRBV28	TRBJ1-6	-	TGTGCAACCACCATACAGGGACAAAAATCACCCCTCCACTTT	CATTIQGQKSPLHF
TRBD1	TRBV5-1	TRBJ2-7	-	TGCGCCAGCAGCGGGACAGGGGGCAGCTCCTACGAGCAGTACTTC	CASSGTGGSSYEQYF
-	TRBV27	TRBJ2-1	-	TGTGCCACCTTAAGCCGCTCCCGGAATGAGCAGTTCTTC	CATLSRSRNEQFF
-	TRBV12-3/TRBV12-4	TRBJ1-4	few	TGTGCCAGCTTAGGAGGGTTGAGGGAAAAACTGTTTTTT	CASLGGLREKLFF
-	TRBV19	TRBJ2-1	-	TGTGCCAGTAGGGGGAATCTGGGGACTCCGAACAATGAGCAGTTCTTC	CASRGNLGTPNNEQFF
TRBD1	TRBV28	TRBJ2-7	-	TGTGCCAGCAGTTTTAACCAGGGGGCTAGTATCAGCTCCTACGAGCAGTACTTC	CASSFNQGASISSYEQYF
TRBD1	TRBV27	TRBJ1-2	once	TGTGCCAGCAGTCAACTTACTACAGGGGAATACTATGGCTACACCTTC	CASSQLTTGEYYGYTF
TRBD2	TRBV5-1	TRBJ2-1	-	TGCGCCAGCAGCTTGGCCGTGACTAGCGGGGGATCAGAGCAGTTCTTC	CASSLAVTSGGSEQFF
-	TRBV28	TRBJ2-7	-	TGTGCCAGCAGTTATACTCACTCCGAGCAGTACTTC	CASSYTHSEQYF
TRBD1	TRBV27	TRBJ1-6	-	TGTGCCAGCAGTCTGACAGGGGGGCGGATAAGGAATTCACCCCTCCACTTT	CASSLTGGRIRNSPLHF
TRBD1	TRBV6-2/TRBV6-3	TRBJ1-2	few	TGTGCCAGCAGTCCATCTTCAGGGGGAAGCTATGGCTACACCTTC	CASSPSSGGSYGYTF
-	TRBV30	TRBJ1-1	-	TGTGCCTGGAGTGTGATGGGCAGGAGGGGGGGGTCGAGTTCCACTGAAGCTTTCTTT	CAWSVMGRRGGSSSTEAFF
-	TRBV19	TRBJ2-4	once	TGTGCCAGTGGGTACATGGCAGGGACCAAAAACATTCAGTACTTC	CASGYMAGTKNIQYF
TRBD1	TRBV27	TRBJ1-2	-	TGTGCCAGCAGTGACAGGGGGAACTATGGCTACACCTTC	CASSDRGNYGYTF
-	TRBV27	TRBJ2-2	few	TGTGCCAGCACGGGTCTAGCGACCGGGGAGCTGTTTTTT	CASTGLATGELFF
-	TRBV18	TRBJ2-6	-	TGTGCCAGCTCACAGCCCGGTCGTGGGGCCAACGTCCTGACTTTC	CASSQPGRGANVLTF
TRBD2	TRBV27	TRBJ2-7	-	TGTGCCAGCAGTTTTAGACTAGCGGACTACTACGAGCAGTACTTC	CASSFRLADYYEQYF
-	TRBV18	TRBJ1-5	once	TGTGCCAGCTCACTAACCAGGGGCGACAATCAGCCCCAGCATTTT	CASSLTRGDNQPQHF
TRBD2	TRBV19	TRBJ2-3	-	TGTGCCAGTAGTATTTTTCGTCGGCTAGCGGGACTCGACACAGATACGCAGTATTTT	CASSIFRRLAGLDTDTQYF
TRBD1	TRBV19	TRBJ1-3	-	TGTGCCAGTAGTAGAACCCGGACAGGAGTCGACACCATATATTTT	CASSRTRTGVDTIYF
-	TRBV18	TRBJ2-2	-	TGTGCCAGCTCACCAGGGGGCTACACCGGGGAGCTGTTTTTT	CASSPGGYTGELFF